This TCR beta chain was observed in a study of blood T cell repertoires in COVID-19. Study-level information: The United States, Italy and Spain provided the acute and convalescent COVID-19 samples. In each case, the material was cDNA or gDNA derived from T cells, B-cell-depleted T cells, or PBMCs.

With 2 bases removed from V and 4 bases from J, the gap between germline ends came to 14 bases. The CDR3 is made up of 15 amino acids. Per the germline V gene, CDR1 is SNHLY and CDR2 is FYNNEI. Judged by abundance, this clone is medium-sized. In the original processing: Reference gene primer amplification gave estimated nucleated cell counts. TCRdb keeps only in-frame clones here, not all; method: immunoSEQ multiplex PCR. The D gene and trimming were derived from the DNA, and the V and J assignments and clone size from that table. In the table there are 25,000 to 30,000 clones, approximately 85% of which are singletons.

Material for sequencing was peripheral blood. The rearrangement joins TRBV2 to TRBJ2-5; TRBD2 might be the D (6 bases). This TCR came from a woman in her forties or fifties with active COVID-19. The CDR3 DNA reads TGTGCCAGCAGTGAATCCGCGGGGCTAGGAGAGACCCAGTACTTC. As protein: CASSESAGLGETQYF.